The T cell receptor beta chain under discussion was sequenced for a study of blood T cell repertoires in COVID-19. Turning to the study itself: The origin of the acute and convalescent COVID-19 samples was the United States, Italy and Spain. PBMCs, B-cell-depleted T cells, or T cells were the source of the cDNA or gDNA that made up the material.

Germline trimming cut 2 bases from V and 4 bases from J; bases unmatched to any gene: 13. The CDR3 is made up of 18 amino acids. From germline, CDR1 is LGHNA and CDR2 YSLEER. The protocol was immunoSEQ multiplex PCR, while the TCRdb copy is restricted to in-frame clones and leaves out a portion. Here the sample spans about 25,000 clones, 75% to 90% being singletons. The sequenced sample consisted of peripheral blood. This clonotype originated in an elderly woman with acute or convalescent COVID-19. J is TRBJ1-3 and V is TRBV4-3; TRBD1 agrees at 8 bases. The CDR3 DNA sequence: TGCGCCAGCAGCCAACTTGGGGGACAGGCCAAGGCGGGAAACACCATATATTTT. The encoded protein is CASSQLGGQAKAGNTIYF.